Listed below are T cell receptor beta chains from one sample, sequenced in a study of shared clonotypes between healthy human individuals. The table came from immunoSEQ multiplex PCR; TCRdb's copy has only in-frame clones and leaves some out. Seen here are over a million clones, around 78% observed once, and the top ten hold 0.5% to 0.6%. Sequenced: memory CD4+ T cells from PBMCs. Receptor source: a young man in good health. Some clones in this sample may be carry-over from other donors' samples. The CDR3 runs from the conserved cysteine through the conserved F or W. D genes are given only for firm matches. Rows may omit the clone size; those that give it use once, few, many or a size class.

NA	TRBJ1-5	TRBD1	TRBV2	CASSRDRGSNQPQHF	TGTGCCAGCAGTCGGGACAGGGGAAGCAATCAGCCCCAGCATTTT
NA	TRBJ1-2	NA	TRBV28	CASSLSGGYYGYTF	TGTGCCAGCAGTTTATCCGGAGGGTACTATGGCTACACCTTC
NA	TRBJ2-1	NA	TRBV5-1	CASSLNNNEQFF	TGCGCCAGCAGCTTGAATAACAATGAGCAGTTCTTC
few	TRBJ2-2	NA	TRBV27	CASRQTAQNTGELFF	TGTGCCAGCAGACAGACAGCCCAGAACACCGGGGAGCTGTTTTTT
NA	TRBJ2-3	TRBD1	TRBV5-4	CASSLKQGARSTDTQYF	TGTGCCAGCAGCTTAAAACAGGGGGCGCGTAGCACAGATACGCAGTATTTT
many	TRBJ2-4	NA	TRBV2	CASFYDKAKNIQYF	TGTGCCAGCTTTTACGACAAAGCCAAAAACATTCAGTACTTC
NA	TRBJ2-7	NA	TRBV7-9	CASSQGAPLYEQYF	TGTGCCAGCAGCCAAGGGGCCCCCTTGTACGAGCAGTACTTC
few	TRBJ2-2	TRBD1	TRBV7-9	CASSSTGKNTGELFF	TGTGCCAGCAGCTCGACAGGGAAGAACACCGGGGAGCTGTTTTTT
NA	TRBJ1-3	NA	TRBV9	CASSVGVGQTGNTIYF	TGTGCCAGCAGCGTGGGGGTGGGGCAGACTGGAAACACCATATATTTT
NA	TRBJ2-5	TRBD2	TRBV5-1	CASSPGLAGGPSQETQYF	TGCGCCAGCAGCCCCGGACTAGCGGGAGGGCCGAGCCAAGAGACCCAGTACTTC
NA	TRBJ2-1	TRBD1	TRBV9	CATGPYSGGASYNEQFF	TGTGCCACCGGACCGTACTCAGGGGGCGCTTCCTACAATGAGCAGTTCTTC
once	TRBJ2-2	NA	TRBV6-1	CGTRRVGGTGELFF	TGTGGCACCCGCAGGGTAGGGGGCACCGGGGAGCTGTTTTTT
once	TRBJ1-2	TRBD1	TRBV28	CASSSPGQVDPYGYTF	TGTGCCAGCAGTTCACCGGGACAGGTGGATCCTTATGGCTACACCTTC
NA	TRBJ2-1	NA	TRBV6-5	CASSWSGFPGEQFF	TGTGCCAGCAGTTGGTCGGGTTTCCCCGGGGAGCAGTTCTTC
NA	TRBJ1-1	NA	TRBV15	CATSRDKGLNTEAFF	TGTGCCACCAGCAGAGATAAGGGTTTGAACACTGAAGCTTTCTTT
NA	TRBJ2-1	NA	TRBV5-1	CASSLTGSGSQEQFF	TGCGCCAGCAGCTTGACGGGAAGCGGGTCACAGGAGCAGTTCTTC
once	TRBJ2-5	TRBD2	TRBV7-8	CASSLLAGGLVGETQYF	TGTGCCAGCAGCTTACTGGCGGGAGGCTTGGTCGGGGAGACCCAGTACTTC